These T cell receptor beta chains were read from a single sample in a study of blood T cell repertoires in COVID-19. TCRdb keeps only in-frame clones here, not all; method: immunoSEQ multiplex PCR. The table includes fewer than 70,000 clones, about 86% detected once. The material sequenced was peripheral blood. All receptors derive from a woman aged 60-70 years with acute or convalescent COVID-19. Both conserved end residues are part of each CDR3. Each record gives: J gene, V gene, D gene, clone size, CDR3 protein, CDR3 DNA. The D gene is left open where the match is weak. Expanded clones are given a class, and other clones once, few, many or no size at all.

>TRBJ2-5|TRBV9|.|.
CASSENDRTQETQYF
TGTGCCAGCAGCGAGAACGACAGGACGCAAGAGACCCAGTACTTC
>TRBJ2-1|TRBV29-1|.|.
CSVEGRVWYEQFF
TGCAGCGTTGAAGGGCGGGTATGGTATGAGCAGTTCTTC
>TRBJ2-7|TRBV10-1|.|.
CASIRDNDYEQYF
TGCGCCAGCATCCGGGACAACGACTACGAGCAGTACTTC
>TRBJ1-5|TRBV19|.|.
CASRPSGRSYSNQPQHF
TGTGCCAGTAGACCAAGTGGCCGAAGTTATAGCAATCAGCCCCAGCATTTT
>TRBJ1-4|TRBV28|TRBD1|.
CASSLEKERTGDGATNEKLFF
TGTGCCAGCAGTTTAGAGAAAGAACGGACAGGGGATGGGGCAACTAATGAAAAACTGTTTTTT
>TRBJ1-2|TRBV9|TRBD1|.
CASSEGAGGFYGYTF
TGTGCCAGCAGCGAGGGGGCGGGAGGGTTCTATGGCTACACCTTC
>TRBJ1-1|TRBV2|TRBD1|few
CASSAQGTVNPEAFF
TGTGCCAGCAGTGCCCAGGGGACAGTCAATCCTGAAGCTTTCTTT
>TRBJ2-6|TRBV7-8|.|.
CASSPSRGGTVIPRILGANVLTF
TGTGCCAGCAGCCCCTCAAGGGGGGGGACCGTTATTCCCCGTATTCTGGGGGCCAACGTCCTGACTTTC
>TRBJ2-7|TRBV29-1|.|.
CSVENRESYEQYF
TGCAGCGTTGAAAACAGGGAATCCTACGAGCAGTACTTC
>TRBJ2-7|TRBV21-1|.|.
CASSPTRPKQGPTLKQYF
TGTGCCAGCAGTCCCACTAGGCCTAAACAGGGACCTACTCTTAAGCAGTACTTC
>TRBJ2-3|TRBV28|.|.
CASSSEGQGGWTDTQYF
TGTGCCAGCTCTTCTGAGGGTCAGGGGGGTTGGACAGATACGCAGTATTTT
>TRBJ1-1|TRBV5-1|.|.
CASSVTGERNTEAFF
TGCGCCAGCAGCGTTACGGGGGAAAGAAACACTGAAGCTTTCTTT
>TRBJ2-3|TRBV19|.|.
CASSIRLHVYF
TGTGCCAGTAGTATCAGGCTACACGTATATTTT
>TRBJ1-2|TRBV5-4|.|.
CASSLGANYGYTF
TGTGCCAGCAGCTTGGGGGCGAACTATGGCTACACCTTC
>TRBJ2-5|TRBV2|.|.
CASSLQETQYF
TGTGCCAGCAGTCTACAAGAGACCCAGTACTTC
>TRBJ1-2|TRBV18|TRBD1|once
CASSPRQGSYTF
TGTGCCAGCTCACCTAGACAGGGGTCCTACACCTTC
>TRBJ1-1|TRBV24-1|TRBD1|.
CATSDQDRGMNTEAFF
TGTGCCACCAGTGACCAGGACAGGGGAATGAACACTGAAGCTTTCTTT
>TRBJ2-7|TRBV19|TRBD2|once
CASSGGGLAGGRTYEQYF
TGTGCCAGCAGTGGGGGGGGACTAGCGGGAGGCCGGACCTACGAGCAGTACTTC
>TRBJ2-7|TRBV2|.|.
CASTSGRYYEQYF
TGTGCCAGCACGAGTGGCAGGTACTACGAGCAGTACTTC
>TRBJ2-1|TRBV9|.|.
CASSASHSGNEQFF
TGTGCCAGCAGCGCCTCCCATAGCGGCAATGAGCAGTTCTTC
>TRBJ2-2|TRBV5-4|TRBD2|.
CASSFGGTRGNTGELFF
TGTGCCAGCAGCTTTGGGGGGACTAGAGGGAACACCGGGGAGCTGTTTTTT
>TRBJ2-7|TRBV7-9|TRBD1|.
CASSRDRGEQYF
TGTGCCAGCAGCCGGGACAGGGGGGAGCAGTACTTC
>TRBJ1-5|TRBV5-6|TRBD1|.
CASSLQGTGNQPQHF
TGTGCCAGCAGCTTACAGGGGACGGGCAATCAGCCCCAGCATTTT
>TRBJ1-2|TRBV18|.|.
CASSPLSGAGAAMEGGYTF
TGTGCCAGCTCACCACTAAGCGGGGCAGGGGCCGCAATGGAGGGCGGCTACACCTTC
>TRBJ1-5|TRBV4-2|.|.
CASSQEITGYQPQHF
TGTGCCAGCAGCCAAGAAATAACAGGGTATCAGCCCCAGCATTTT
>TRBJ2-5|TRBV7-7|TRBD2|.
CASSSSSGGGGETQYF
TGTGCCAGCAGCTCGTCGAGCGGTGGGGGGGGAGAGACCCAGTACTTC
>TRBJ1-6|TRBV7-9|.|.
CASSPTGPSPLHF
TGTGCCAGCAGCCCAACAGGGCCTTCACCCCTCCACTTT
>TRBJ1-3|TRBV7-9|.|once
CASSLAGGKASGNTIYF
TGTGCCAGCAGCTTAGCGGGAGGAAAAGCTTCTGGAAACACCATATATTTT
>TRBJ2-7|TRBV6-1|.|.
CASSELVSEQYF
TGTGCCAGCAGTGAGTTGGTGAGCGAGCAGTACTTC
>TRBJ2-7|TRBV2|.|.
CASSEKEYEQYF
TGTGCCAGCAGTGAAAAGGAGTACGAGCAGTACTTC
>TRBJ1-1|TRBV5-1|.|.
CASSLEGRGLNTEAFF
TGCGCCAGCAGCTTGGAGGGCAGGGGATTGAACACTGAAGCTTTCTTT
>TRBJ2-2|TRBV6-1|.|.
CASSELAHGELFF
TGTGCCAGCAGTGAACTAGCCCACGGGGAGCTGTTTTTT
>TRBJ1-4|TRBV9|.|.
CASSASPRGEKLFF
TGTGCCAGCAGCGCCAGCCCCCGGGGTGAAAAACTGTTTTTT